The 17 T cell receptor beta chains in this list originate from one sample, sequenced in a study of cytomegalovirus exposure and HLA in healthy donors (dated by TCRdb to about 2017). Library preparation employed the immunoSEQ multiplex PCR assay. A mixture of 60 forward primers for TCR Vbeta segments and 13 reverse primers for TCR Jbeta segments was used in the multiplex PCR. TCRdb provides this immuneACCESS table in a form limited to in-frame rearrangements. Some clones are lacking; in checked studies, under half of them reflect an unresolved V gene, and why the rest are absent is not known. The sample has over 150,000 clones on record, about 84% of them singletons. The ten largest account for around 5.6% of the sample. What was sequenced was PBMCs. These receptors all come from a woman in her 40s in good health and CMV-seropositive.

V gene TRBV4-2 combines with J gene TRBJ2-7; TRBD2 aligns across 12 bases. Germline V gene sequence: CDR1 LGHNA, CDR2 YNFKEQ. The CDR3 totals 15 residues. With 4 bases clipped from V and 3 bases from J, the junction kept 4 bases outside the gene matches. CDR3 bases: TGTGCCAGCAGCCGCATACTAGCGGGAGGCTACGAGCAGTACTTC. This sequence encodes CASSRILAGGYEQYF.

The chain combines TRBV5-1 with TRBJ1-4, with 7 bases that match TRBD1. Germline CDR1 reads SGHRS; CDR2 reads YFSETQ. V shed 4 bases and J 8 bases; nucleotides not matched to a gene: 5. This CDR3 contains 13 residues. CDR3 in amino acids: CASSTGTDEKLFF. In DNA, the CDR3 is TGCGCCAGCAGCACGGGGACAGACGAAAAACTGTTTTTT.

The V and J genes are TRBV7-7 and TRBJ2-2, with 8 bases that match TRBD1. The CDR3 extends over 15 amino acids. CDR1 SSHAT and CDR2 FNYEAQ come from the germline V gene (reference sequence). The ends lost 4 bases at V and 4 bases at J; junction bases unmatched: 5. The CDR3 region is CASSSGTGSTGELFF. CDR3 sequence (DNA): TGTGCCAGCAGCTCGGGGACAGGCTCCACCGGGGAGCTGTTTTTT.

This chain connects TRBV6-6 to TRBJ2-7, with 8 bases identical to TRBD2. The CDR3 has 15 residues. After removal of 3 bases from V and 1 base from J, the junction contained 5 bases not matched to a gene. CDR1 and CDR2 from the germline V gene are MNHNY and SVGAGI (reference sequence). CDR3 loop: CASSYATSGSYEQYF. The CDR3 DNA follows: TGTGCCAGCAGTTATGCCACTAGCGGTTCCTACGAGCAGTACTTC.

J is TRBJ2-3 and V is TRBV10-2; the D gene is possibly TRBD2 (6 bases). Per the germline V gene, CDR1 is WSHSY and CDR2 is SAAADI. Trimming left V 3 bases short and J 4 bases short, with 11 bases between. The CDR3 is made up of 14 amino acids. The CDR3 coding sequence is TGCGCCAGCAGTGATCCGGGAGTAGCAGATACGCAGTATTTT. It yields the protein CASSDPGVADTQYF.

The V gene is TRBV5-4, the J gene TRBJ2-7, with a possible D match to TRBD1 (6 bases). Germline CDR1 and CDR2: SGHNT and YYREEE (reference sequence). Trimming cost V 4 bases and J 2 bases, with 13 bases left between them. The CDR3 is 14 residues long. The CDR3 is CASSLPGHPYEQYF. The DNA for the CDR3 is TGTGCCAGCAGCCTGCCGGGACATCCCTACGAGCAGTACTTC.

V usage is TRBV7-9 and J usage is TRBJ2-1; TRBD2 agrees at 9 bases. The CDR3 loop spans 14 amino acids. Germline lookup yields CDR1 SEHNR and CDR2 FQNEAQ (reference sequence). V lost 8 bases to trimming and J lost 4 bases; unmatched junction nucleotides: 6. CDR3 protein: CASSGAGGYNEQFF. For the CDR3, the DNA is TGTGCCAGCTCGGGAGCGGGAGGTTACAATGAGCAGTTCTTC.

J is TRBJ2-7 and V is TRBV6-5, with D tentatively TRBD1 (5 bases). Trimming stripped 8 bases from V and 0 bases from J, with 8 bases between. Germline V gene sequence: CDR1 MNHEY, CDR2 SVGAGI. CDR3 length: 12 residues. For the CDR3, the DNA is TGTGCCAGCGGCAGGGACTCCTACGAGCAGTACTTC. Residues: CASGRDSYEQYF.

This clone was recorded once. The chain links TRBV18 to TRBJ2-1; D perhaps matches TRBD1 (6 bases). Germline-derived CDR1 and CDR2 are KGHSH and LQKENI. The CDR3 has 17 amino acids. The germline V and J ends were trimmed by 4 bases and 7 bases, with 23 bases remaining between them. CDR3 sequence (DNA): TGTGCCAGCTCACTCAGTGGTGTGTCAGGGGACACGAATGAGCAGTTCTTC. It translates to CASSLSGVSGDTNEQFF. The variable domain in full, completed from reference TRBV18 and TRBJ2-1, reads NAGVMQNPRHLVRRRGQEARLRCSPMKGHSHVYWYRQLPEEGLKFMVYLQKENIIDESGMPKERFSAEFPKEGPSILRIQQVVRGDSAAYFCASSLSGVSGDTNEQFFGPGTRLTVL.

This chain uses TRBV6-5 with TRBJ2-7, with 8 nucleotides matching TRBD2. V lost 6 bases and J lost 3; bases outside the gene matches: 10. CDR3 length: 15 amino acids. Germline CDR1 MNHEY, CDR2 SVGAGI. The CDR3 loop reads CASRRVLADLYEQYF. CDR3 coding DNA: TGTGCCAGCAGAAGGGTACTAGCGGATCTCTACGAGCAGTACTTC.

The chain combines TRBV7-9 with TRBJ1-2; 11 bases align to TRBD1. CDR3 length equals 15 residues. Germline V gene lookup returns CDR1 SEHNR and CDR2 FQNEAQ (reference sequence). V was pared by 3 bases and J by 4 bases, with 4 bases of the junction left unmatched. CDR3 DNA sequence: TGTGCCAGCAGCTTGGGACAGGGGGGTTCCTATGGCTACACCTTC. Residues: CASSLGQGGSYGYTF.

The J gene is TRBJ2-7, the V gene TRBV28, with 7 nucleotides matching TRBD1. Germline V gene lookup returns CDR1 MDHEN and CDR2 SYDVKM. V was pared by 5 bases and J by 2 bases, with 6 bases of the junction left unmatched. This CDR3 contains 14 residues. The CDR3 coding sequence is TGTGCCAGCAGTCCCGGGGACAGAGCCTACGAGCAGTACTTC. Its protein is CASSPGDRAYEQYF.

This sequence joins TRBV11-3 and TRBJ2-3; 12 nucleotides line up with TRBD2. CDR3 size: 16 residues. After removal of 3 bases from V and 6 bases from J, the junction contained 7 bases not matched to a gene. Looked up from germline, CDR1 is SGHNT and CDR2 is YENEEA. The CDR3 here is CASSFRLAGASDTQYF. As DNA, the CDR3 is TGTGCCAGCAGCTTCCGACTAGCGGGAGCGTCCGATACGCAGTATTTT.

The chain carries TRBV19 and TRBJ2-3, with TRBD2 as a possible D gene (6 bases). CDR1 is LNHDA and CDR2 is SQIVND in the germline V gene (reference sequence). CDR3 length: 13 residues. Trimming removed 4 bases at V and 2 bases at J, with 7 bases between. CDR3 DNA sequence: TGTGCCAGTAGTAGCGGGACCACAGATACGCAGTATTTT. Its protein product is CASSSGTTDTQYF.

The CDR3 here is CASSSGSSGANVLTF. CDR3 DNA sequence: TGCGCCAGCTCCTCGGGGAGCTCTGGGGCCAACGTCCTGACTTTC. The rearrangement uses TRBV5-1 and TRBJ2-6; D might be TRBD2 (5 bases). Trimming removed 7 bases from V and 0 bases from J, with 11 bases in between. The germline gives CDR1 SGHRS, CDR2 YFSETQ. CDR3 length equals 15 residues.

This clone appeared a single time. The chain employs TRBV7-9 and TRBJ1-3, with D unclear. Trimming removed 3 bases from V and 3 bases from J, with 9 bases in between. The length of the CDR3 is 14 residues. Per germline, CDR1 SEHNR and CDR2 FQNEAQ (reference sequence). The CDR3 is CASSFGPGGNTIYF. DNA for the CDR3: TGTGCCAGCAGCTTTGGGCCTGGTGGAAACACCATATATTTT.

The gene calls are TRBV5-5 and TRBJ2-7, with D possibly being TRBD2 (6 bases). CDR1 and CDR2 from the germline V gene are SGHKS and YYEKEE (reference sequence). V was shortened by 0 bases and J by 3 bases, with 16 bases between the two germline ends. This CDR3 has 16 amino acids. The CDR3 loop reads CASSLGPEEGVYEQYF. In DNA form, the CDR3 reads TGTGCCAGCAGCTTGGGGCCCGAGGAGGGCGTCTACGAGCAGTACTTC.